The following is a T cell receptor (beta chain) sequence with its context. Antigen specificity is unknown. This sample stems from a study of cytomegalovirus exposure and HLA in healthy donors. Study observations and caveats: Later analysis indicated greater clonal expansion among HLA-associated TCR beta chains than among equally common other chains. In a later analysis, most CMV-associated TCR beta chains appeared HLA-restricted. Most TCR sequences were rare, but some public TCRs occurred in many donors.

V lost 5 bases, J lost 2 bases, and 3 bases stayed unmatched. CDR1 is SGHAT, CDR2 FQNNGV, per germline. This CDR3 spans 13 amino acids. In the PCR, 60 Vbeta and 13 Jbeta primers were used. Sequenced by immunoSEQ multiplex PCR; TCRdb stores in-frame clones only, minus some. The table lists around 140,000 clones, around 75% of them singletons. The receptor was derived from a woman in her 30s in good health and CMV-seronegative. The material sequenced was PBMCs. V gene TRBV11-2 combines with J gene TRBJ2-7; 7 bases match TRBD2. In DNA, the CDR3 is TGTGCCAGCAGCATCGGACTAGCCTACGAGCAGTACTTC. Protein product: CASSIGLAYEQYF.